These 20 T cell receptor beta chains were all obtained from the same sample, sequenced in a study of CD8 T cells in ankylosing spondylitis. For these TCRs, the target antigens are not known. Whole-study findings and limits: Within ankylosing spondylitis blood, a TCR beta motif made up of several highly homologous variants appeared to be characteristic.

A single record per CDR3 protein comes from TCRdb applying MiXCR to the 5' RACE reads. The repertoire has 500,000 to 650,000 distinct CDR3 sequences, about 5.2% of them found once; the top ten carry 3.5%. The specimen was blood, either unsorted or a sorted T cell fraction (not recorded which). The receptors originated from a male donor with ankylosing spondylitis.

The gene calls are TRBV20-1 and TRBJ2-3; D possibly matches TRBD1 or TRBD2 (6 bases each). With 6 bases removed from V and 5 bases from J, the gap between germline ends came to 18 bases. This CDR3 is 14 amino acids long. Looked up from germline, CDR1 is DFQATT and CDR2 is SNEGSKA (reference sequence). This CDR3 is CSAAGGRYQDTQYF. CDR3 sequence (DNA): TGCAGTGCCGCTGGGGGGCGCTATCAAGATACGCAGTATTTT.

This clonotype showed up many times. The chain is built from TRBV27 and TRBJ2-7, with 8 bases identical to TRBD1. The CDR3 covers 14 residues. Trimming removed 6 bases from V and 4 bases from J; junction bases left unmatched: 8. Germline values: CDR1 MNHEY, CDR2 SMNVEV (reference sequence). Here the CDR3 reads CASRPGTGRYEQYF. DNA of the CDR3: TGTGCCAGCAGGCCCGGGACAGGTCGGTACGAGCAGTACTTC.

Many counts were recorded for this clonotype. This chain connects TRBV6-1 to TRBJ2-7, with D possibly matching TRBD2 (7 bases). This CDR3 has 14 amino acids. Germline-derived CDR1 and CDR2 are MNHNS and SASEGT. Trimming took off 4 bases at V and 0 bases at J, with 10 bases between the two ends. CDR3: CASSGGGSSYEQYF. The CDR3 bases are TGTGCCAGCAGTGGGGGGGGCAGCTCCTACGAGCAGTACTTC.

This clonotype was counted ten times or more. This rearrangement joins TRBV12-3 or TRBV12-4 to TRBJ1-5, with a weak D call TRBD1 (6 bases). CDR3 size: 16 residues. Trimming stripped 1 base from V and 1 base from J, with 11 bases between. CDR3 nucleotide sequence: TGTGCCAGCAGTTTAGGAGCGGGACACAGCAATCAGCCCCAGCATTTT. As protein: CASSLGAGHSNQPQHF.

This clonotype appeared a few times. The chain uses TRBV7-2 and TRBJ2-5, with 7 bases lining up with TRBD2. CDR3 length equals 15 residues. The trim removed 5 bases at V and 0 bases at J, leaving 6 bases unmatched. Germline CDR1 is SGHTA and CDR2 is FQGNSA. CDR3 region: CASSISSGYQETQYF. As DNA, the CDR3 is TGTGCCAGCAGCATCAGTAGCGGGTACCAAGAGACCCAGTACTTC.

This clonotype was seen ten or more times. The chain recombines TRBV28 with TRBJ2-1; either TRBD1 or TRBD2 may supply D (5 bases each). Trimming cost V 7 bases and J 7 bases, with 17 bases left between them. The CDR3 has 14 residues. CDR1 and CDR2 from the germline V gene are MDHEN and SYDVKM. CDR3: CASMRGFLPNEQFF. The CDR3 region has the DNA TGTGCCAGCATGAGGGGCTTCCTTCCGAATGAGCAGTTCTTC.

Many counts were recorded for this clonotype. The genes are TRBV27 and TRBJ1-2; D unresolved. CDR1 and CDR2 (germline): MNHEY, SMNVEV (reference sequence). The V gene lost 0 bases and the J gene lost 7 bases, with 15 bases spanning the gap. The CDR3 extends over 15 amino acids. CDR3 sequence: CASSLSPGRVGGYTF. The CDR3 DNA reads TGTGCCAGCAGTTTATCCCCCGGACGGGTGGGTGGCTACACCTTC.

This chain links TRBV6-1 with TRBJ2-7, with 9 nucleotides matching TRBD2. Per the germline V gene, CDR1 is MNHNS and CDR2 is SASEGT. With 8 bases clipped from V and 5 bases from J, the junction kept 10 bases outside the gene matches. The CDR3 length is 14 residues. CDR3 residues: CASSSGTTLDEQYF. DNA of the CDR3: TGTGCCAGCTCTAGCGGGACGACTCTGGACGAGCAGTACTTC.

This clonotype was observed many times. The chain has TRBV5-1 and TRBJ2-1; TRBD2 agrees at 9 bases. Germline CDR1 is SGHRS and CDR2 is YFSETQ. This CDR3 has 15 residues. The junction had 2 bases not matched to a gene; V was cut back by 1 base and J by 3 bases. The CDR3 protein is CASSLRLAVYNEQFF. The CDR3 DNA reads TGCGCCAGCAGCTTGCGACTAGCGGTCTACAATGAGCAGTTCTTC.

In its sample, this clonotype was seen many times. This sequence joins TRBV10-3 and TRBJ2-1; 7 bases agree with TRBD2. CDR3 length: 15 residues. V dropped 4 bases and J dropped 4; count of bases not matched to a gene: 7. CDR1 and CDR2 (germline): ENHRY, SYGVKD. CDR3 nucleotide sequence: TGTGCCATCAGTGGTAGGGCGGGAGATTACAATGAGCAGTTCTTC. It translates to CAISGRAGDYNEQFF.

This clonotype was seen a few times. J is TRBJ2-7 and V is TRBV6-1; D ambiguous. V was trimmed by 3 bases and J by 12 bases, leaving 12 bases between them. The germline V gene has CDR1 MNHNS and CDR2 SASEGT. The CDR3 has 11 residues. CDR3: CASSDRSIPYF. The CDR3 bases are TGTGCCAGCAGTGACAGGTCCATACCGTACTTC.

This clonotype has ten or more counts. The chain uses TRBV10-3 and TRBJ2-3; D could derive from TRBD1 or TRBD2 (6 bases each). Trimming stripped 2 bases from V and 2 bases from J, with 17 bases between. Germline assignment: CDR1 ENHRY and CDR2 SYGVKD. This CDR3 is 17 amino acids long. CDR3 bases: TGTGCCATCAGTGAGCCGGAGGGGGGAGTCCTCACAGATACGCAGTATTTT. Encoded protein: CAISEPEGGVLTDTQYF.

This clonotype occurred many times. This chain joins TRBV4-3 and TRBJ2-1; 9 positions agree with TRBD1. The CDR3 length is 14 residues. The germline V gene encodes CDR1 LGHNA and CDR2 YSLEER. The junction had 2 bases not matched to a gene; V was cut back by 3 bases and J by 5 bases. CDR3 nucleotides: TGCGCCAGCAGCCAGGGGGACAGGGACAATGAGCAGTTCTTC. Translated: CASSQGDRDNEQFF.

This clonotype was recorded at least ten times. The rearrangement uses TRBV9 and TRBJ2-2, with D perhaps TRBD1 (5 bases). The V and J ends lost 1 base and 2 bases respectively, with 9 bases between them. The CDR3 has 15 amino acids. From germline, CDR1 is SGDLS and CDR2 YYNGEE. The CDR3 coding sequence is TGTGCCAGCAGCGTAAGACAGAGTAACACCGGGGAGCTGTTTTTT. It codes for CASSVRQSNTGELFF.

J is TRBJ2-1 and V is TRBV15, with TRBD2 matching 16 bases. The CDR3 sequence is 17 residues long. V shed 1 base, J shed 8 bases, and the junction held 5 bases outside the gene matches. Looked up from germline, CDR1 is LNHNV and CDR2 is YYDKDF (reference sequence). In DNA, the CDR3 is TGTGCCACCAGCAGAGCAAGGGGACTAGCGGGAGGGTATGAGCAGTTCTTC. Its translation is CATSRARGLAGGYEQFF.

This clonotype was counted at least ten times. The J gene is TRBJ1-1, the V gene TRBV6-2 or TRBV6-3; D is uncertain. Per germline, CDR1 MNHEY and CDR2 SVGEGT. This CDR3 is 13 amino acids long. Trimming pared 6 bases from V and 5 bases from J, leaving 13 bases between. The CDR3 loop reads CASRLGARTEAFF. DNA for the CDR3: TGTGCCAGCAGGCTTGGAGCGAGGACTGAAGCTTTCTTT.

This clonotype has more than one count but fewer than ten. The V gene is TRBV28, the J gene TRBJ2-7; the D gene is possibly TRBD2 (6 bases). V dropped 7 bases and J dropped 2 bases, with 18 bases sitting between them. Germline CDR1 and CDR2: MDHEN and SYDVKM. The CDR3 is made up of 15 amino acids. CDR3 DNA sequence: TGTGCCAGCACATCTGGGGGGTCAGAAACCTACGAGCAGTACTTC. It encodes CASTSGGSETYEQYF.

This clonotype has at least ten counts. J is TRBJ2-1 and V is TRBV29-1, with TRBD1 as a possible D gene (6 bases). Germline V gene sequence: CDR1 SQVTM, CDR2 ANQGSEA. V lost 8 bases and J 9 bases, leaving 14 bases between the germline ends. This CDR3 has 11 amino acids. The DNA for the CDR3 is TGCAGCTTCCCCAGGGGAGCTGAGCAGTTCTTC. Its translation is CSFPRGAEQFF.

The V gene is TRBV18, the J gene TRBJ1-6, with D unclear. With 4 bases removed from V and 4 bases from J, the gap between germline ends came to 11 bases. The CDR3 totals 15 residues. Germline V gene data show CDR1 as KGHSH and CDR2 as LQKENI. CDR3 region: CASSLQTSYNSPLHF. The DNA of the CDR3 is TGTGCCAGCTCACTTCAGACATCTTATAATTCACCCCTCCACTTT.

This clonotype has ten or more counts. The chain joins TRBV12-3 or TRBV12-4 to TRBJ2-3; D not certain. Trimming left V 3 bases short and J 2 bases short, with 12 bases between. This CDR3 spans 15 amino acids. The CDR3 reads CASSFGRTNTDTQYF. The CDR3, as DNA: TGTGCCAGCAGTTTTGGTAGAACCAACACAGATACGCAGTATTTT.